The source of this TCR beta chain is a study of blood T cell repertoires in COVID-19. On the study more broadly: The samples span acute and convalescent COVID-19 from the United States, Italy and Spain.

The CDR3 spans 16 residues. CDR1 and CDR2 (germline): MNHGY, SVAAGI. With 0 bases clipped from V and 7 bases from J, the junction kept 9 bases outside the gene matches. The protocol was immunoSEQ multiplex PCR, while the TCRdb copy is restricted to in-frame clones and leaves out a portion. This table holds about 230,000 clones, 83% found once. Sequencing was done on a sample of peripheral blood. This receptor was identified in a woman in her 70s with active or convalescent COVID-19. The chain joins TRBV6-9 to TRBJ1-3, with 7 bases lining up with TRBD1. CDR3 in DNA: TGTGCCAGCAGTTATTCGTTAACAGGGGAGCGGAACACCATATATTTT. This gives the protein CASSYSLTGERNTIYF.